This T cell receptor (beta chain) was obtained from a study of PD-1 blockade in mismatch repair-deficient tumors. V shed 0 bases, J shed 4 bases, and the junction held 6 bases outside the gene matches. This CDR3 region has 15 residues. In germline, CDR1 is SGHRS, CDR2 YFSETQ. Sequencing was performed with immunoSEQ multiplex PCR; in TCRdb, only in-frame clones are kept and a portion is missing. The data show around 100,000 clones, with 60% to 85% seen just once and 4% to 6% held by the top ten. Every patient had mismatch repair deficiency by PCR or immunohistochemistry. V and J are TRBV5-1 and TRBJ1-2; 7 bases are a match to TRBD1. The specimen comprised peripheral blood, sampled about 60 weeks after starting pembrolizumab. The sequence was obtained from an adult with mismatch repair-deficient cancer. The CDR3 nucleotides read TGCGCCAGCAGCTTGGTAGGACAGGAGGGCTATGGCTACACCTTC. Its protein is CASSLVGQEGYGYTF. Supplemented by reference TRBV5-1 and TRBJ1-2, the full variable domain reads KAGVTQTPRYLIKTRGQQVTLSCSPISGHRSVSWYQQTPGQGLQFLFEYFSETQRNKGNFPGRFSGRQFSNSRSEMNVSTLELGDSALYLCASSLVGQEGYGYTFGSGTRLTVV.